This entry is about one T cell receptor (beta chain). The conserved phenylalanine or tryptophan normally closing the CDR3 is absent here, so this likely arose from a read error. Germline CDR1 reads SGHNT; CDR2 reads YENEEA. CDR3 length: 14 amino acids. The V and J ends lost 5 bases and 6 bases, in that order; junction bases with no gene match: 7. Three rounds of nested PCR, following a modified ARM-PCR protocol, produced the TCRbeta library. TCRdb ran MiXCR on the multiplex PCR reads and lists one entry per CDR3 protein. The data hold 90,000 to 100,000 distinct CDR3 sequences, with roughly 80% observed a single time. These data belong to a study of tumor and adjacent non-tumor tissue in lung cancer. About the study: Histology: under 15 adenocarcinoma, a couple of squamous cell carcinoma, 1 small cell lung cancer.

This sample's RNA came from whole unsorted tissue. This non-tumor lung sample came from over 3 cm beyond the tumor edge. Newly diagnosed lung cancer patients had thoracic surgery in China, August–November 2014, without prior chemotherapy. The chain links TRBV11-3 to TRBJ2-3; 8 positions agree with TRBD1. The source material was distant non-tumor lung tissue. This TCR derives from a man in his 60s with small cell lung cancer. The CDR3, as DNA: TGTGCCAGCAGCCTAGCAGGGGGCAGTGATACGCAGTATTCT. This translates into CASSLAGGSDTQYS.